The 27 T cell receptor beta chains presented below share a single source sample, sequenced in a study of blood T cell repertoires in COVID-19. The protocol was immunoSEQ multiplex PCR, while the TCRdb copy is restricted to in-frame clones and leaves out a portion. The data hold about 170,000 clones, with about 90% observed a single time. The source material was peripheral blood. The receptors were gathered from a woman aged 60-75 years with COVID-19, enrolled during active disease.

The J gene is TRBJ2-7, the V gene TRBV5-6; maybe TRBD1 (5 bases). Trimming took off 7 bases at V and 2 bases at J, with 19 bases between the two ends. CDR1 and CDR2 (germline): SGHDT, YYEEEE. The CDR3 runs 15 residues. The CDR3 is CASLLTTGLAYEQYF. In nucleotides, the CDR3 is TGTGCCAGCCTTCTGACAACAGGTCTAGCCTACGAGCAGTACTTC. The full variable domain, its missing parts supplied by reference TRBV5-6 and TRBJ2-7, is DAGVTQSPTHLIKTRGQQVTLRCSPKSGHDTVSWYQQALGQGPQFIFQYYEEEERQRGNFPDRFSGHQFPNYSSELNVNALLLGDSALYLCASLLTTGLAYEQYFGPGTRLTVT.

The chain is built from TRBV19 and TRBJ1-2; a weak D match, TRBD1 (5 bases). This CDR3 contains 11 residues. Looked up from germline, CDR1 is LNHDA and CDR2 is SQIVND (reference sequence). V shed 7 bases and J shed 7 bases, with 10 bases lying between them. This CDR3 reads CASTSGFGYTF. CDR3 nucleotides: TGTGCCAGTACCTCAGGGTTTGGCTACACCTTC.

V is TRBV5-1 and J is TRBJ1-6; D call uncertain. V was clipped by 7 bases and J by 9 bases, with 17 bases between them. Germline assignment: CDR1 SGHRS and CDR2 YFSETQ. The CDR3 loop spans 14 amino acids. Written as DNA, the CDR3 is TGCGCCAGCCACCCGGGAGGCCGCGGTTCACCCCTCCACTTT. Its protein is CASHPGGRGSPLHF.

This chain's CDR3 is CASSLFLSEQYF. CDR3 coding DNA: TGTGCCAGCAGCTTGTTCCTTTCCGAGCAGTACTTC. The gene calls are TRBV5-4 and TRBJ2-7; D gene uncertain. CDR1 is SGHNT, CDR2 YYREEE, per germline (reference sequence). V lost 1 base, J lost 6 bases, and 8 bases lay in between. The CDR3 is made up of 12 amino acids.

The genes are TRBV11-1 and TRBJ2-3; D is possibly TRBD2 (6 bases). Trimming left V 6 bases short and J 6 bases short, with 10 bases between. The CDR3 contains 12 residues. Germline V gene data show CDR1 as SGHAT and CDR2 as FQDESV (reference sequence). The CDR3 DNA follows: TGTGCCAGCAGTCAACTAGCCGATACGCAGTATTTT. Protein sequence: CASSQLADTQYF.

The V gene is TRBV29-1, the J gene TRBJ1-1; D is uncertain. CDR3 size: 13 residues. Germline V gives CDR1 SQVTM, CDR2 ANQGSEA. The V and J ends lost 7 bases and 0 bases respectively, with 12 bases between them. Here the CDR3 reads CSAATGMNTEAFF. The CDR3 region has the DNA TGCAGCGCTGCGACGGGGATGAACACTGAAGCTTTCTTT.

The genes are TRBV6-5 and TRBJ2-2, with a weak D call TRBD2 (5 bases). The CDR3 sequence is 14 residues long. V lost 0 bases and J 6 bases, leaving 8 bases between the germline ends. The germline V gene encodes CDR1 MNHEY and CDR2 SVGAGI. The CDR3 nucleotides read TGTGCCAGCAGTTACTCGATGCGGGCCGGGGAGCTGTTTTTT. Its translation is CASSYSMRAGELFF.

The chain combines TRBV19 with TRBJ2-2; 12 nucleotides match TRBD1. The CDR3 length is 15 residues. After removal of 5 bases from V and 6 bases from J, the junction contained 4 bases not matched to a gene. Germline CDR1 and CDR2: LNHDA and SQIVND (reference sequence). The CDR3 region is CASSDGTGGAGELFF. The DNA of the CDR3 is TGTGCCAGTAGTGATGGGACAGGGGGCGCCGGGGAGCTGTTTTTT. The whole variable domain, filled in from reference TRBV19 and TRBJ2-2, reads DGGITQSPKYLFRKEGQNVTLSCEQNLNHDAMYWYRQDPGQGLRLIYYSQIVNDFQKGDIAEGYSVSREKKESFPLTVTSAQKNPTAFYLCASSDGTGGAGELFFGEGSRLTVL.

The chain joins TRBV28 to TRBJ1-6, with 7 bases aligning to TRBD1. V lost 6 bases, J lost 14 bases, and 7 bases stayed unmatched. The germline V gene has CDR1 MDHEN and CDR2 SYDVKM. The CDR3 spans 12 residues. CDR3 bases: TGTGCCAGCAGGGGTCCGGGACAGACCCTCCACTTT. This sequence encodes CASRGPGQTLHF.

V gene TRBV10-1 combines with J gene TRBJ2-7, with TRBD1 identical over 8 bases. After removal of 7 bases from V and 5 bases from J, the junction contained 7 bases not matched to a gene. Germline loops: CDR1 WNHNN, CDR2 SYGVQD (reference sequence). This CDR3 region has 13 residues. CDR3 DNA: TGCGCCAGCATGTCAGGGGGCTCGAACGAGCAGTACTTC. This encodes CASMSGGSNEQYF.

The chain has TRBV27 and TRBJ2-7; a weak D match, TRBD2 (5 bases). Germline V gene data show CDR1 as MNHEY and CDR2 as SMNVEV (reference sequence). This CDR3 has 13 residues. Trimming took 8 bases from V and 7 from J, leaving 18 bases between them. The CDR3, as DNA: TGTGCCAGCCTTGGGAGATTCCCGGGGGAGCAGTACTTC. It is translated as CASLGRFPGEQYF.

V and J are TRBV12-3 or TRBV12-4 and TRBJ1-4; D not certain. This CDR3 is 13 amino acids long. With 6 bases removed from V and 13 bases from J, the gap between germline ends came to 18 bases. CDR3 sequence: CASRLGQMAGLFF. CDR3 bases: TGTGCCAGCAGACTTGGTCAGATGGCGGGACTGTTTTTT.

Worth noting for this clone: The sample carries other DNA sequences with the same CDR3. The chain has TRBV30 and TRBJ1-6, with D uncertain. The V gene's germline CDR1 is GTSNPN and CDR2 SVGIG (reference sequence). This CDR3 spans 10 amino acids. Trimming stripped 1 base from V and 13 bases from J, with 5 bases between. CDR3 protein: CAWSAPPLHF. The CDR3 DNA follows: TGTGCCTGGAGTGCCCCTCCCCTCCACTTT.

J is TRBJ1-4 and V is TRBV7-2, with 12 bases that match TRBD1. CDR3 length equals 15 residues. Germline loops: CDR1 SGHTA, CDR2 FQGNSA. V gave up 5 bases and J gave up 7 bases; unmatched junction bases: 5. This chain's CDR3 is CASSRDRGRGEKLFF. CDR3 bases: TGTGCCAGCAGCAGGGACAGGGGGCGCGGTGAAAAACTGTTTTTT.

The chain couples TRBV27 to TRBJ1-2, with 7 bases that match TRBD1. This CDR3 spans 16 amino acids. Germline CDR1 and CDR2: MNHEY and SMNVEV (reference sequence). V lost 4 bases and J lost 5; bases outside the gene matches: 13. The CDR3 nucleotides are TGTGCCAGCAGTTCCCTTACAGGGGTCGAATTGTATGGCTACACCTTC. This encodes CASSSLTGVELYGYTF.

V gene TRBV30 combines with J gene TRBJ2-5, with 9 bases aligning to TRBD1. V dropped 7 bases and J dropped 4; count of bases not matched to a gene: 7. The CDR3 runs 13 residues. Germline V lookup: CDR1 GTSNPN, CDR2 SVGIG (reference sequence). The CDR3 DNA sequence: TGTGCCTCGGGACAGGGTGGGGCAGAGACCCAGTACTTC. Amino acids: CASGQGGAETQYF. Looking up the rest from reference TRBV30 and TRBJ2-5 gives the full variable domain: SQTIHQWPATLVQPVGSPLSLECTVEGTSNPNLYWYRQAAGRGLQLLFYSVGIGQISSEVPQNLSASRPQDRQFILSSKKLLLSDSGFYLCASGQGGAETQYFGPGTRLLVL.

The gene calls are TRBV2 and TRBJ2-3; the D is unclear. This CDR3 is built from 14 residues. Per germline, CDR1 SNHLY and CDR2 FYNNEI. Between the trimmed V and J ends, which lost 6 bases and 0 bases, there was a span of 10 bases. The CDR3 nucleotides read TGTGCCAGCAGGTTGGCGGTTAGCACAGATACGCAGTATTTT. Protein product: CASRLAVSTDTQYF. Looking up the rest from reference TRBV2 and TRBJ2-3 gives the full variable domain: EPEVTQTPSHQVTQMGQEVILRCVPISNHLYFYWYRQILGQKVEFLVSFYNNEISEKSEIFDDQFSVERPDGSNFTLKIRSTKLEDSAMYFCASRLAVSTDTQYFGPGTRLTVL.

The J gene is TRBJ2-5, the V gene TRBV14, with a weak D call TRBD2 (5 bases). The CDR3 contains 14 residues. V dropped 1 base and J dropped 5 bases, with 11 bases sitting between them. CDR1 is SGHDN and CDR2 is FVKESK in the germline V gene. The CDR3 loop is CASSQAASLETQYF. The DNA for the CDR3 is TGTGCCAGCAGCCAAGCGGCTAGCTTGGAGACCCAGTACTTC.

CDR3 residues: CASSFQAGGNTEAFF. The CDR3 DNA is TGTGCCAGCAGCTTCCAGGCAGGGGGGAACACTGAAGCTTTCTTT. The J gene is TRBJ1-1, the V gene TRBV7-9; 7 bases fit TRBD1. The germline gives CDR1 SEHNR, CDR2 FQNEAQ (reference sequence). This CDR3 has 15 residues. After removal of 3 bases from V and 1 base from J, the junction contained 5 bases not matched to a gene.

The chain joins TRBV9 to TRBJ2-1; TRBD2 is a possible D gene (5 bases). The CDR3 is 15 amino acids. Germline V gives CDR1 SGDLS, CDR2 YYNGEE. Trimming shortened V by 4 bases and J by 8 bases, and 19 bases separated the two germline ends. CDR3 loop: CASSPTRVMGDEQFF. The CDR3 nucleotides are TGTGCCAGCAGCCCTACTAGAGTTATGGGAGATGAGCAGTTCTTC. The whole variable domain, remainder taken from reference TRBV9 and TRBJ2-1, is DSGVTQTPKHLITATGQRVTLRCSPRSGDLSVYWYQQSLDQGLQFLIQYYNGEERAKGNILERFSAQQFPDLHSELNLSSLELGDSALYFCASSPTRVMGDEQFFGPGTRLTVL.

V and J are TRBV5-4 and TRBJ1-2; TRBD1 might be the D (6 bases). The germline V gene has CDR1 SGHNT and CDR2 YYREEE (reference sequence). V dropped 4 bases and J dropped 5 bases, with 18 bases sitting between them. The CDR3 is 15 amino acids. This CDR3 reads CASSPRQASQYGYTF. Here the CDR3 DNA reads TGTGCCAGCAGCCCGAGACAGGCAAGCCAATATGGCTACACCTTC. Supplemented by reference TRBV5-4 and TRBJ1-2, the full variable domain reads ETGVTQSPTHLIKTRGQQVTLRCSSQSGHNTVSWYQQALGQGPQFIFQYYREEENGRGNFPPRFSGLQFPNYSSELNVNALELDDSALYLCASSPRQASQYGYTFGSGTRLTVV.

This chain connects TRBV2 to TRBJ2-7, with 10 bases lining up with TRBD1. Germline CDR1 SNHLY, CDR2 FYNNEI. This CDR3 is 15 amino acids long. V gave up 6 bases and J gave up 5 bases; unmatched junction bases: 10. For the CDR3, the DNA is TGTGCCAGCAGCGCCAAGACAGGGGGCATCGACGAGCAGTACTTC. Amino acid sequence: CASSAKTGGIDEQYF.

The rearrangement links TRBV10-2 to TRBJ1-2, with TRBD1 identical over 8 bases. In germline, CDR1 is WSHSY, CDR2 SAAADI. CDR3 length equals 13 residues. After removal of 6 bases from V and 7 bases from J, the junction contained 7 bases not matched to a gene. The CDR3 DNA follows: TGCGCCAGCAGCGTCGAACAGGGGGGTGGCTACACCTTC. Its translation is CASSVEQGGGYTF.

The CDR3 nucleotides read TGTGCCAGCAGCTTCGAGGCCCTGGGTGGCTACACCTTC. Its translation: CASSFEALGGYTF. The rearrangement uses TRBV7-2 and TRBJ1-2, with D unclear. The CDR3 sequence is 13 residues long. Per germline, CDR1 SGHTA and CDR2 FQGNSA. Between the trimmed V and J ends, which lost 3 bases and 7 bases, there was a span of 12 bases.

V is TRBV27 and J is TRBJ1-2; tentative D call: TRBD1 (6 bases). V lost 5 bases, J lost 0 bases, and 16 bases lay in between. Per germline, CDR1 MNHEY and CDR2 SMNVEV (reference sequence). CDR3 length: 16 amino acids. The CDR3 DNA reads TGTGCCAGCAGTGCTAGCTCAGGGGCCCCTAACTATGGCTACACCTTC. This translates into CASSASSGAPNYGYTF.

J is TRBJ2-3 and V is TRBV4-3; D perhaps matches TRBD2 (5 bases). Trimming pared 0 bases from V and 8 bases from J, leaving 9 bases between. The germline V gene has CDR1 LGHNA and CDR2 YSLEER. This CDR3 is built from 13 residues. This chain's CDR3 is CASSQDRGSTQYF. In DNA form, the CDR3 reads TGCGCCAGCAGCCAAGATCGGGGAAGTACGCAGTATTTT.

In its sample, this clone was seen a few times. The CDR3 sequence is CASSFLVGSPLHF. The CDR3 nucleotides read TGTGCCAGCAGCTTCTTGGTTGGCTCACCCCTCCACTTT. The chain carries TRBV5-8 and TRBJ1-6, with D unresolved. Looked up from germline, CDR1 is SGHTS and CDR2 is YDEGEE. Trimming cost V 2 bases and J 10 bases, with 10 bases left between them. The CDR3 sequence is 13 residues long.